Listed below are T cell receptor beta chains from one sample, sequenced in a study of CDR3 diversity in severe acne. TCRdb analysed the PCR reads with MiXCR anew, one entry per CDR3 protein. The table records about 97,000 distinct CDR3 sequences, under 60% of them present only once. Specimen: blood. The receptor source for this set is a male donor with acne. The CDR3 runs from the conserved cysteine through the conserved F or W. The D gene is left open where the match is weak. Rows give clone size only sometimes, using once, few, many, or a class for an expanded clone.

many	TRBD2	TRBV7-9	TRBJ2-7	TGTGCCAGCAGCCTAGGCGGGGGCGAGCAGTACTTC	CASSLGGGEQYF
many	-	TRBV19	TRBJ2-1	TGTGCCAGTAGTCCGTCTAAAACCTCCTACAATGAGCAGTTCTTC	CASSPSKTSYNEQFF
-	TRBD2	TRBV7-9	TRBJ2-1	TGTACCAGCAGCTGGACTAGCGGGAGAACCGATGAGCAGTTCTTC	CTSSWTSGRTDEQFF
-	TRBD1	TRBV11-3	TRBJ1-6	TGTGCCAGCAGCCCTGGCACGAGGGGACAGGGGAATGGTTCACCCCTCCACTTT	CASSPGTRGQGNGSPLHF
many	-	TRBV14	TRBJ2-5	TGTGCCAGCAGCCAGAACTGGGGACAAGAGACCCAGTACTTC	CASSQNWGQETQYF
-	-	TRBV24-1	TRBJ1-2	TGTGCCACCACCCTTCTCCCCAGATACTATGGCTACACCTTC	CATTLLPRYYGYTF
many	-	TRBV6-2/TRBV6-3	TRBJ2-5	TGTGCCAGCAGTTACTCGGCGACAGGCTCGGAGACCCAGTACTTC	CASSYSATGSETQYF
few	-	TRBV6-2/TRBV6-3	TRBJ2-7	TGTGCCAGTAGTTACGGGGGATGCGAGCAGTACTTC	CASSYGGCEQYF
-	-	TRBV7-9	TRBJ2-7	TGTGCCAGCAGCCCCCGGGTTGCGCCTTTCCAGCAGTACTTC	CASSPRVAPFQQYF
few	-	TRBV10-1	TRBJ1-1	TGCGCCAGCAGCGATGGGGTGAACACTGAAGCTTTCTTT	CASSDGVNTEAFF
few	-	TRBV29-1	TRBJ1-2	TGCAGCGTTGAGAACAGGGAAGACTATGGCTACACCTTC	CSVENREDYGYTF
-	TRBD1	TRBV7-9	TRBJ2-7	TGTGCCAGCAGCACCAGGGACAGCGTCTCCTACGAGCAGCACTTC	CASSTRDSVSYEQHF
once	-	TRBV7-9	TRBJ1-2	TGTGCCAGCAGCTTAGAACAGGGATGGGATGGCTACACCTTC	CASSLEQGWDGYTF
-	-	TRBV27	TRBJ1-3	TGTGCCAGTATCGCAGGAAACACCATATATTTT	CASIAGNTIYF
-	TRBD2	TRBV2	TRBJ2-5	TGTGCCAGCCGACTAGCGGTGGAGGAGGCCCAGTACTTC	CASRLAVEEAQYF
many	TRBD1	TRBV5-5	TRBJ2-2	TGTGCCAGCAGTTCAGCAGGGGGCACCGGGGAGCTGTTTTTT	CASSSAGGTGELFF
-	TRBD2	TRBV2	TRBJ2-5	TGTGCCAGCAGAGACGGGGGGGCGGAGACCCAGTACTTC	CASRDGGAETQYF
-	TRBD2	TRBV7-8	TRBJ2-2	TGTGCCAGCAGGCCAGCGACTAGCGGGGCCACCGGGGAGCTGTTTTTT	CASRPATSGATGELFF
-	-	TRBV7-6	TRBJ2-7	-	CASSFYICSAGAGGASYEQYF
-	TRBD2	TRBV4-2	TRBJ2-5	TGTGCCAGCAGCCGAGGACTAGCGGGGATACAAGAGACCCAGTACTTC	CASSRGLAGIQETQYF
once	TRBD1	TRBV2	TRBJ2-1	TGTGCCAGCAGCGACAGGGGGACTGAGCAGTTCTTC	CASSDRGTEQFF
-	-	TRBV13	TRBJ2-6	TGTGCCAGCAGCTTAGTACAGGCCTCTGGGGCCAACGTCCTGACTTTC	CASSLVQASGANVLTF
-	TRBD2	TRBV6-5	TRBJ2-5	TGTGCCAGCAGCCCGGGGGAGGGGACTTACTTC	CASSPGEGTYF
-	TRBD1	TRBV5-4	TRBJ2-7	TGTGCCAGCAGCACCCCAGGGGGCTACGAGCAGTACTTC	CASSTPGGYEQYF
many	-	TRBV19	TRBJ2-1	TGTGCCAGTAGTTGGACGAGGGGTGAGCAGTTCTTC	CASSWTRGEQFF
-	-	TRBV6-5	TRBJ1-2	TGTGCCAGCAGTTACGTCGGGGGGGCGTCTGGCTACACCTTC	CASSYVGGASGYTF
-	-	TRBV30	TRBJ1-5	TGTGCCTGGAGTGTATCGGTTAATCAGCCCCAGCATTTT	CAWSVSVNQPQHF
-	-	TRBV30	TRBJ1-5	TGTGCCTGGAGTCAGGGACCTAATCAGCCCCAGCATTTT	CAWSQGPNQPQHF
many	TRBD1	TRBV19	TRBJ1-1	TGTGCCAGTGGACTACAGGGGCGGCTCACTGAAGCTTTCTTT	CASGLQGRLTEAFF
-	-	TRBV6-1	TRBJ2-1	TGTGCCAGCAGTGAAGCGCAACAGTTATACAATGAGCAGTTCTTC	CASSEAQQLYNEQFF
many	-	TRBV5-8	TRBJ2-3	TGTGCCAGCAGCTTGCCGGGAAAGGGCACAGATACGCAGTATTTT	CASSLPGKGTDTQYF
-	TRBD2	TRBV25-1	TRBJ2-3	TGTGCCAGCAGTGGTAGGGGACTAGCGGGCGCAGATACGCAGTATTTT	CASSGRGLAGADTQYF
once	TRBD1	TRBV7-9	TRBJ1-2	TGTGCCAGCATCGGGACAGGGGACTATGGCTACACCTTC	CASIGTGDYGYTF
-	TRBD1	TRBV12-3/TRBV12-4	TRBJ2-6	TGTGCCAGCAGTTCGGACAGGGGGTCCCTGGGGGCCAACGTCCTGACTTTC	CASSSDRGSLGANVLTF
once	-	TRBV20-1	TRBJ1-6	TGCAGTGTTGGGGGGGCATTTGATTCACCCCTCCACTTT	CSVGGAFDSPLHF
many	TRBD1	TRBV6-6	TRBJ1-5	TGTGCCAGCACAACCGGGATACAGGGGGCGGAATTT	CASTTGIQGAEF
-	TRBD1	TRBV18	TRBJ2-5	TGTGCCAGCTCACCACCGGGACAGAACCAAGAGACCCAGTACTTC	CASSPPGQNQETQYF
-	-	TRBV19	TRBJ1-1	-	CASSNSRTDEQYFGPGTEAFF
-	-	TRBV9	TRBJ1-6	TGTGCCAGCAGCGCTTCCGGGACGGGCGGGTCACCCCTCCACTTT	CASSASGTGGSPLHF
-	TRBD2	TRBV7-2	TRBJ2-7	TGTGCCAGCAGCTCAGCAAGGACGGGACTAGCGGGAGGGCCTGGGTTGTACGAGCAGTACTTC	CASSSARTGLAGGPGLYEQYF
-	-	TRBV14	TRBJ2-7	TGTGCCAGCAGCCAAGATGGGGCTAGCTGGTACGAGCAGTACTTC	CASSQDGASWYEQYF
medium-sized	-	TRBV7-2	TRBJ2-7	TGTGCCAGCAGCTTGGACAAGATGGAGCAGTACTTC	CASSLDKMEQYF
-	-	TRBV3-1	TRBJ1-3	TGTGCCAGCACCCAGTTCTCTGGAAACACCATATATTTT	CASTQFSGNTIYF
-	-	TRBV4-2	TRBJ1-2	TGTGCCAGCAGCCAAGAGGCGCAGGGCGAAGGCTACACCTTC	CASSQEAQGEGYTF
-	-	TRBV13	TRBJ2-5	TGTGCCAGCAGCCCCGTGGGACGGGGGGAGACCCAGTACTTC	CASSPVGRGETQYF
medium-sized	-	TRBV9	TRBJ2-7	TGTGCCAGCAGCGCCTCAGTGGGGTCTGGCTACGAGCAGTACTTC	CASSASVGSGYEQYF
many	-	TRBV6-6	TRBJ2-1	TGTGCCAGCAGTCCCCGCAATGGAGTTAGCTCCTACAATGAGCAGTTCTTC	CASSPRNGVSSYNEQFF
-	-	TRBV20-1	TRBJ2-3	TGCAGTGCTAGAGGTGGAGATACGCAGTATTTT	CSARGGDTQYF